A single sample gave rise to the 9 T cell receptor beta chains below, sequenced in a study of shared clonotypes between healthy human individuals. CD45RO-negative CD8 cells positively selected for CCR7 made up the naive population, which excluded terminally differentiated effector memory CD45RA+ cells. The assay was immunoSEQ multiplex PCR, and TCRdb's table has in-frame clones only and misses some. Altogether roughly 2.1 million clones are present, 90% to 95% being singletons, with the ten largest covering 1.5% to 2%. The specimen was naive CD8+ T cells from PBMCs. Receptors originate from a man between 18 and 29 years old in good health. Some clones in this sample may be carry-over from other donors' samples.

The V gene is TRBV6-1, the J gene TRBJ1-4, with D hard to call. This CDR3 has 14 amino acids. The germline CDR1 and CDR2 sequences are MNHNS and SASEGT. V dropped 2 bases and J dropped 7 bases, with 11 bases sitting between them. The CDR3 DNA is TGTGCCAGCAGTGAAACACAAGCAGGTGAAAAACTGTTTTTT. Its protein product is CASSETQAGEKLFF.

The rearrangement uses TRBV9 and TRBJ2-7, with D possibly TRBD2 on 5 matching bases. The CDR3 runs to 15 residues. Trimming removed 0 bases at V and 2 bases at J, with 12 bases between. Per the germline V gene, CDR1 is SGDLS and CDR2 is YYNGEE. CDR3 amino acids: CASSVGVAYTYEQYF. DNA for the CDR3: TGTGCCAGCAGCGTAGGGGTAGCGTATACCTACGAGCAGTACTTC.

The gene calls are TRBV7-3 and TRBJ2-3; the match to TRBD2 covers 14 bases. CDR1 is SGHTA, CDR2 FQGTGA, per germline. The V and J ends lost 1 base and 0 bases, in that order; junction bases with no gene match: 9. CDR3 size: 20 residues. Written as DNA, the CDR3 is TGTGCCAGCAGCTTAAGGGTTTATTGGACTAGCGGGAGGAGCACAGATACGCAGTATTTT. Protein product: CASSLRVYWTSGRSTDTQYF.

The rearrangement uses TRBV28 and TRBJ2-5; possibly TRBD2 for D (6 bases). V lost 3 bases and J lost 5, with 16 bases in between. Per germline, CDR1 MDHEN and CDR2 SYDVKM. This CDR3 region has 15 residues. The CDR3 bases are TGTGCCAGCAGTTTTCCGGGCGGGGTTACGGAGACCCAGTACTTC. Protein sequence: CASSFPGGVTETQYF.

The chain has TRBV9 and TRBJ1-2; 7 positions match TRBD1. CDR3 length: 13 amino acids. With V trimmed by 3 bases and J by 5 bases, 4 bases remained unmatched. Germline V lookup: CDR1 SGDLS, CDR2 YYNGEE. CDR3 loop: CASSEGTEYGYTF. The CDR3 bases are TGTGCCAGCAGCGAGGGGACAGAATATGGCTACACCTTC. The full variable domain, rest sourced from reference TRBV9 and TRBJ1-2, is DSGVTQTPKHLITATGQRVTLRCSPRSGDLSVYWYQQSLDQGLQFLIQYYNGEERAKGNILERFSAQQFPDLHSELNLSSLELGDSALYFCASSEGTEYGYTFGSGTRLTVV.

The chain uses TRBV29-1 and TRBJ1-4, with D possibly matching TRBD1 (5 bases). The CDR3 has 15 amino acids. V dropped 0 bases and J dropped 3 bases, with 11 bases sitting between them. Germline V lookup: CDR1 SQVTM, CDR2 ANQGSEA. The CDR3 DNA sequence: TGCAGCGTTGAAGAAGTCGGGGGGGCTAATGAAAAACTGTTTTTT. This encodes CSVEEVGGANEKLFF.

The rearrangement uses TRBV28 and TRBJ2-7, with 13 bases fitting TRBD2. The CDR3 is made up of 14 amino acids. The V segment lost 8 bases and the J segment 4 bases; nucleotides outside the gene matches: 5. Looked up from germline, CDR1 is MDHEN and CDR2 is SYDVKM. The CDR3 nucleotides are TGTGCCAGCTATGGGACTAGCGGGGTTTACGAGCAGTACTTC. Its translation is CASYGTSGVYEQYF.

This clone was counted once. This chain uses TRBV28 with TRBJ2-1; 9 positions match TRBD2. This CDR3 is 15 amino acids long. Unmatched junction bases numbered 7, after V lost 6 bases and J lost 4 bases. Germline CDR1 and CDR2: MDHEN and SYDVKM. Here the CDR3 reads CASRSGTSQYNEQFF. CDR3 bases: TGTGCCAGCAGGTCCGGGACTAGCCAGTACAATGAGCAGTTCTTC. The whole variable domain, remainder taken from reference TRBV28 and TRBJ2-1, is DVKVTQSSRYLVKRTGEKVFLECVQDMDHENMFWYRQDPGLGLRLIYFSYDVKMKEKGDIPEGYSVSREKKERFSLILESASTNQTSMYLCASRSGTSQYNEQFFGPGTRLTVL.

J is TRBJ2-1 and V is TRBV6-5, with 13 bases lining up with TRBD2. The CDR3 has 15 amino acids. Germline values: CDR1 MNHEY, CDR2 SVGAGI. V lost 5 bases and J lost 12; bases outside the gene matches: 10. CDR3 DNA sequence: TGTGCCAGCAGTCTTAAACTAGCGGGAGGGCGCTTGCAGTTCTTC. It specifies CASSLKLAGGRLQFF.